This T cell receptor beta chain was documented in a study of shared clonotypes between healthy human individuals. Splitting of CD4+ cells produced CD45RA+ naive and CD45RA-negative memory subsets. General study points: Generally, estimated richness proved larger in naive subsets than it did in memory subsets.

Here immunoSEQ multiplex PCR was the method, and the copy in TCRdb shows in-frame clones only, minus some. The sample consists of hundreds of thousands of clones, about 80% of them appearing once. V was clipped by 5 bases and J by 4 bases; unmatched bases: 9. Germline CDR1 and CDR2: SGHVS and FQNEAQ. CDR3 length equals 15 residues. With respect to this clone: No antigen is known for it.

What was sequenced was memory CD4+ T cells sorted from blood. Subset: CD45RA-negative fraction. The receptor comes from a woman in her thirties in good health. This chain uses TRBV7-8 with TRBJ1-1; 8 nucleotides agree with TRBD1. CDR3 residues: CASSEIQTGATEAFF. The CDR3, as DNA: TGTGCCAGCAGCGAAATTCAGACAGGGGCCACTGAAGCTTTCTTT. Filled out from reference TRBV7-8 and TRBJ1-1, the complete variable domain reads GAGVSQSPRYKVAKRGQDVALRCDPISGHVSLFWYQQALGQGPEFLTYFQNEAQLDKSGLPSDRFFAERPEGSVSTLKIQRTQQEDSAVYLCASSEIQTGATEAFFGQGTRLTVV.